This T cell receptor (beta chain) was documented in a study of blood T cell repertoires in COVID-19. Donors in Cohort 3 counted as recovered after two negative PCRs, clearance, or symptom resolution. In the original processing: Scientists estimated how many nucleated cells there were by amplifying reference gene primers. Sequenced by immunoSEQ multiplex PCR; TCRdb stores in-frame clones only, minus some. D and trimming were read from the DNA, whereas the V and J calls and clone size are those reported in that table. The sample has 310,000 or so clones; 70% to 90% are singletons. The CDR3 consists of 13 residues. V was pared by 0 bases and J by 4 bases, with 4 bases between. Looked up from germline, CDR1 is LNHDA and CDR2 is SQIVND (reference sequence).

The receptor comes from a woman aged 18-35 years who had recovered from COVID-19. J is TRBJ1-5 and V is TRBV19; the D is unclear. Material for sequencing was PBMCs or T cells enriched from blood (not recorded which). The CDR3 loop reads CASSIEENQPQHF. Written as DNA, the CDR3 is TGTGCCAGTAGTATAGAGGAGAATCAGCCCCAGCATTTT.